These 12 T cell receptor beta chains share one sample of origin, sequenced in a study of a mutant IDH1 vaccine in newly diagnosed glioma. Their recognized antigens are unknown. Described time point: week 23, last vaccination. Doses comprised 300 ug of mutant IDH1 20-mer peptide each, plus topical imiquimod. Assay used: immunoSEQ multiplex PCR; TCRdb lists only in-frame clones, some missing. In the table there are around 28,000 clones, approximately 78% of which are singletons. This specimen consisted of PBMCs, obtained from a glioma patient whose treatment included an IDH1 peptide vaccine. The receptors here all came from a woman aged 25-40 years with glioma.

The chain is built from TRBV9 and TRBJ1-1; D gene uncertain. The V gene's germline CDR1 is SGDLS and CDR2 YYNGEE. The CDR3 totals 13 residues. Deletions cut 3 bases from V and 4 bases from J, with 10 bases between. The CDR3 coding sequence is TGTGCCAGCAGCGCGGGGAGAGGCACTGAAGCTTTCTTT. It encodes CASSAGRGTEAFF.

The chain is built from TRBV5-1 and TRBJ2-7; perhaps TRBD1 as D (5 bases). The CDR3 runs to 15 residues. Looked up from germline, CDR1 is SGHRS and CDR2 is YFSETQ. V lost 4 bases to trimming and J lost 2 bases, with 16 bases between them. CDR3 in DNA: TGCGCCAGCAGCCCCGGCAGGGCGAAGGCCTACGAGCAGTACTTC. Its protein is CASSPGRAKAYEQYF. The full variable domain, rest sourced from reference TRBV5-1 and TRBJ2-7, is KAGVTQTPRYLIKTRGQQVTLSCSPISGHRSVSWYQQTPGQGLQFLFEYFSETQRNKGNFPGRFSGRQFSNSRSEMNVSTLELGDSALYLCASSPGRAKAYEQYFGPGTRLTVT.

This clone was recorded a few times. The chain combines TRBV4-1 with TRBJ1-5; D not resolved. The germline V gene has CDR1 MGHRA and CDR2 YSYEKL. The V gene lost 0 bases and the J gene lost 4 bases, with 19 bases spanning the gap. This CDR3 has 18 residues. In nucleotides, the CDR3 is TGCGCCAGCAGCCAAGATCCCCTGGCAGGAAAGTGGAATCAGCCCCAGCATTTT. The encoded protein is CASSQDPLAGKWNQPQHF.

The chain carries TRBV18 and TRBJ2-2; weak D call: TRBD1 (6 bases). Germline values: CDR1 KGHSH, CDR2 LQKENI. The CDR3 extends over 17 amino acids. V lost 4 bases and J 4 bases, leaving 19 bases between the germline ends. The CDR3 spells CASSRRDTNSGTGELFF. As DNA, the CDR3 is TGTGCCAGCTCACGCCGGGACACCAATTCGGGCACCGGGGAGCTGTTTTTT.

The gene calls are TRBV4-1 and TRBJ2-3; 9 bases align to TRBD2. Unmatched junction bases numbered 3, after V lost 4 bases and J lost 1 base. There are 15 residues in the CDR3. CDR1 is MGHRA, CDR2 YSYEKL, per germline. DNA of the CDR3: TGCGCCAGCAGCCCGGTAGCGGGGGGCACAGATACGCAGTATTTT. Its protein product is CASSPVAGGTDTQYF.

This clone was detected only once. The gene calls are TRBV5-1 and TRBJ2-3; 9 nucleotides align to TRBD2. CDR3 length: 15 residues. Germline values: CDR1 SGHRS, CDR2 YFSETQ. The ends lost 0 bases at V and 4 bases at J; junction bases unmatched: 3. In DNA form, the CDR3 reads TGCGCCAGCAGCTTGGGGCTAGCGGGACCAGATACGCAGTATTTT. This encodes CASSLGLAGPDTQYF.

The CDR3 region has the DNA TGCAGCGTTGAAGGGCGTAGGGGGAACGGTGAGCAGTTCTTC. Translating gives CSVEGRRGNGEQFF. The chain employs TRBV29-1 and TRBJ2-1, with D maybe TRBD1 (6 bases). The CDR3 loop spans 14 amino acids. Trimming took off 1 base at V and 9 bases at J, with 16 bases between the two ends. Germline lookup yields CDR1 SQVTM and CDR2 ANQGSEA.

The V and J genes are TRBV25-1 and TRBJ1-2; 7 bases fit TRBD1. CDR1 is MGHDK and CDR2 is SYGVNS in the germline V gene. There are 11 residues in the CDR3. Trimming cost V 6 bases and J 7 bases; bases outside gene matches: 2. The CDR3 DNA reads TGTGCCAGCAGCACAGGGGTTGGCTACACCTTC. Amino acids: CASSTGVGYTF.

The V call is TRBV6-6, the J call TRBJ2-2, with D possibly TRBD1 on 6 matching bases. V lost 11 bases and J lost 7, with 11 bases in between. The length of the CDR3 is 11 residues. Germline V gives CDR1 MNHNY, CDR2 SVGAGI (reference sequence). The CDR3: CASGVGGELFF. The DNA of the CDR3 is TGTGCCTCAGGGGTTGGCGGGGAGCTGTTTTTT.

The CDR3: CASSDPAGVNTEAFF. The CDR3, as DNA: TGTGCCAGCAGTGATCCCGCAGGCGTTAACACTGAAGCTTTCTTT. V usage is TRBV6-1 and J usage is TRBJ1-1; no clear D gene. The CDR3 is 15 amino acids. The ends were cut back, 3 bases at V and 2 bases at J, with 13 bases in the middle. The germline V gene encodes CDR1 MNHNS and CDR2 SASEGT.

The rearrangement joins TRBV29-1 to TRBJ2-1; 10 bases map to TRBD2. Germline CDR1 is SQVTM and CDR2 is ANQGSEA. The CDR3 spans 15 residues. Losses at the gene ends were 6 bases for V and 0 bases for J; bases not matched to a gene: 5. The CDR3: CSVDIAGGSYNEQFF. The CDR3 DNA is TGCAGCGTGGACATAGCGGGGGGCTCCTACAATGAGCAGTTCTTC.

The J gene is TRBJ2-3, the V gene TRBV2; 8 nucleotides agree with TRBD2. This CDR3 spans 13 amino acids. Per germline, CDR1 SNHLY and CDR2 FYNNEI. Trimming at V came to 6 bases and at J to 4 bases, leaving 3 bases not matched to a gene. The CDR3 region is CASSRGGPDTQYF. As DNA, the CDR3 is TGTGCCAGCAGCCGGGGGGGACCAGATACGCAGTATTTT.